Below, one T cell receptor beta chain is given with its context. Antigen specificity is unknown. Library preparation for TCR beta used quantitative 5'-RACE with molecular barcodes. MiXCR was run by TCRdb on the 5' RACE reads, yielding one entry per CDR3 protein. The data show over 600,000 distinct CDR3 sequences, under 20% seen once. This sample was included in a study of CD8 T cells in ankylosing spondylitis. General study points: In ankylosing spondylitis patients, matched synovial fluid reportedly showed significant enrichment of disease-linked clones. A motif of several highly homologous TCR beta variants was seen as apparently characteristic of ankylosing spondylitis blood. Peripheral blood held disease-linked clones only at relatively low frequency, and these were CD8+. Earlier literature documents some of the motif variants in reactive arthritis synovial fluid and blood.

What was sequenced was blood, either unsorted or a sorted T cell fraction (not recorded which). The origin of this receptor is a male donor with ankylosing spondylitis.

CDR3: CASSTRTSGPDTQYF. The CDR3 region has the DNA TGTGCCAGCAGTACACGGACTAGCGGGCCAGATACGCAGTATTTT. V gene TRBV28 combines with J gene TRBJ2-3; 11 bases match TRBD2. The CDR3 is made up of 15 amino acids. The germline V gene encodes CDR1 MDHEN and CDR2 SYDVKM. With 5 bases clipped from V and 4 bases from J, the junction kept 5 bases outside the gene matches.